Sequencing of this T cell receptor (beta chain) was carried out in a study of T cell repertoires in ileal Crohn's disease. General study findings and limits: Every patient over 26.8% clonality showed endoscopic recurrence.

The sample holds one count of this clone. The antigen is not known. Per sample, approximately 550 nanograms of biopsy DNA were TCRB immunosequenced. TCRdb's copy holds only in-frame clones and misses some; the assay was immunoSEQ multiplex PCR. Counted here are around 5,600 clones, approximately 85% occurring once; the ten biggest clones make up around 14%. CDR1 is SGHTA and CDR2 is FQGNSA in the germline V gene. The CDR3 spans 15 residues. V lost 5 bases and J 5 bases, leaving 15 bases between the germline ends. The chain links TRBV7-2 to TRBJ1-4, with TRBD1 as a possible D gene (6 bases). The origin of this receptor is an adult with Crohn's disease. The sample was ileal tissue. CDR3 in amino acids: CASSRQAGENEKLFF. The DNA of the CDR3 is TGTGCCAGCAGCCGACAGGCAGGGGAAAATGAAAAACTGTTTTTT.